This T cell receptor beta chain was recorded in a study of blood T cell repertoires in COVID-19. Study in general: Researchers got acute and convalescent COVID-19 samples from the United States, Italy and Spain.

How the authors handled the data: Estimated nucleated cell counts came from reference gene primer amplification. The protocol was immunoSEQ multiplex PCR, while the TCRdb copy is restricted to in-frame clones and leaves out a portion. That table is the source of V, J and clone size, and D and trimming were worked out from the DNA. The sample carries more than 95,000 clones, around 76% recorded once. Patients of the Seattle cohort, enrolled during active infection, were followed longitudinally. Losses at the gene ends were 5 bases for V and 4 bases for J; bases not matched to a gene: 8. The CDR3 runs to 15 residues. Germline V lookup: CDR1 LNHDA, CDR2 SQIVND (reference sequence).

This clonotype was obtained from a man older than 75 with COVID-19, enrolled during active disease. Sequenced sample: peripheral blood. The chain joins TRBV19 to TRBJ1-2; TRBD1 agrees at 9 bases. In nucleotides, the CDR3 is TGTGCCAGTAGTCTCGGGACAGGGAACCTCTATGGCTACACCTTC. It encodes CASSLGTGNLYGYTF.